These T cell receptor delta chains were read from a single sample in a study of Vδ1+ human thymocytes. With CATT, TCRdb re-called clones from the multiplex PCR reads. The sample records 80,000 or so delta-chain clones, about 35% being singletons. The sequencing sample was made of Vdelta1+ gamma-delta thymocytes from the thymus. The receptors come from a boy in the first two years of life who had congenital heart surgery. Both conserved end residues are part of each CDR3. The D gene is left open where the match is weak. Only part of the rows carry a size: once, few, many, or a class if the clone is expanded.

size	D	V	J	DNA	CDR3
-	-	TRDV1	TRDJ1	TGTGCTCTTGGGGTCCCCCTCCCCCAAACTGGAGCCAAGGGGAACACCGATAAACTCATCTTT	CALGVPLPQTGAKGNTDKLIF
-	TRDD3	TRDV1	TRDJ1	TGTGCTCTTGGGGAAGGGGCCCTAGGTCCTTACTGGGGGATGTACACCGATAAACTCATCTTT	CALGEGALGPYWGMYTDKLIF
-	TRDD3	TRDV1	TRDJ1	TGTGCTCTTGGGGAACTGACTTGTGACTGGGGGATACTAAGTAAACTCATCTTT	CALGELTCDWGILSKLIF
-	TRDD3	TRDV1	TRDJ1	TGTGCTCTTGGGGAACTAGGCCCCCGGCTGGGGGATACGGGTGGCGTTAAACTCATCTTT	CALGELGPRLGDTGGVKLIF
-	TRDD3	TRDV1	TRDJ1	TGTGCTCTTGGGGAACGCACGGGCCTAGCCCAAGTACTGGGGGATGGCACCGATAAACTCATCTTT	CALGERTGLAQVLGDGTDKLIF
-	TRDD3	TRDV1	TRDJ1	TGTGCTCTTGGGGGACTGGGGGCTCCGGTAGCCGATAAACTCATCTTT	CALGGLGAPVADKLIF
-	TRDD3	TRDV1	TRDJ1	TGTGCTCTTGGGGAATGTACGCTGGGGGACCCGGCTAAACTCATCTTT	CALGECTLGDPAKLIF
-	TRDD3	TRDV1	TRDJ1	TGTGCTCTTGGGGAACTTCTCGTCCCTTACTGGGGGGTCCAAGATAAACTCATCTTT	CALGELLVPYWGVQDKLIF
once	-	TRDV1	TRDJ1	TGTGCTCTTGGGGAATCCTCCTTCCTGCTCGTACTGGGCAAATACACCGATAAACTCATCTTT	CALGESSFLLVLGKYTDKLIF
-	-	TRDV1	TRDJ1	TGTGCTCTTGGGGAACTACAGTCGGACCTACGAGAAGGAGAGGGGGGTACCGATAAACTCATCTTT	CALGELQSDLREGEGGTDKLIF
few	-	TRDV1	TRDJ1	TGTGCTCTTGGGTACAAACCACGGAACTTCCTACGTACTGGGGGACCTTACACCGATAAACTCATCTTT	CALGYKPRNFLRTGGPYTDKLIF
few	TRDD3	TRDV3	TRDJ1	TGTGCCTCCGTACTGGGGGATACCCACACCGATAAACTCATCTTT	CASVLGDTHTDKLIF
few	-	TRDV1	TRDJ1	TGTGCTCTTGGGAACAGAAGTTACACCGATAAACTCATCTTT	CALGNRSYTDKLIF
few	TRDD3	TRDV1	TRDJ1	TGTGCTCTTGGGGAACCACGTTCCTACTTGCCTACTGGGGGACCCTACACCGATAAACTCATCTTT	CALGEPRSYLPTGGPYTDKLIF
-	-	TRDV1	TRDJ1	TGTGCTCTTGGGGAAAAGGAGAAAAATGGCGATAAACTCATCTTT	CALGEKEKNGDKLIF
-	TRDD3	TRDV1	TRDJ1	TGTGCTCTTGGGGACCGCCGGCCTTCCTACGTGGTGTACTGGGGGATAGGAACCTACACCGATAAACTCATCTTT	CALGDRRPSYVVYWGIGTYTDKLIF
-	TRDD3	TRDV1	TRDJ1	TGTGCTCTTGGGGGCCTCCCTTCCTACCTCCCCACACTGGGGGATACGCCCCGGTACACCGATAAACTCATCTTT	CALGGLPSYLPTLGDTPRYTDKLIF
-	-	TRDV1	TRDJ1	TGTGCTCTTGGGGAATCGAAGCGTTCTCGCCCCCCCGATAAACTCATCTTT	CALGESKRSRPPDKLIF
few	TRDD3	TRDV1	TRDJ1	TGTGCTCTTGGGGAAGGAGGATTCCTCTTCGGGGGATACGCCGATAAACTCATCTTT	CALGEGGFLFGGYADKLIF
-	TRDD3	TRDV1	TRDJ1	TGTGCTCTTGGGGAACTATTCATGGGGATACGGGGTACCGATAAACTCATCTTT	CALGELFMGIRGTDKLIF
-	-	TRDV1	TRDJ1	TGTGCTCTTGGGGAAAACGGGGGACTTAGGGGACACCCGACCGATAAACTCATCTTT	CALGENGGLRGHPTDKLIF
few	-	TRDV1	TRDJ1	TGTGCTCTTGGGGATGTGCCTTCCCAGGGCTGGTCCACGTACACCGATAAACTCATCTTT	CALGDVPSQGWSTYTDKLIF
few	-	TRDV1	TRDJ1	TGTGCTCTTGGGGAACTCGCCTTCCCCACTAGGGGATGGTACACCGATAAACTCATCTTT	CALGELAFPTRGWYTDKLIF
few	TRDD3	TRDV1	TRDJ1	TGTGCTCTTGGGGAACTACATTCCCTACGGTCGGGGGATACGTACACCGATAAACTCATCTTT	CALGELHSLRSGDTYTDKLIF
few	TRDD3	TRDV2	TRDJ1	TGTGCCTGTGTTTCCTGGGGGATTCCGTACACCGATAAACTCATCTTT	CACVSWGIPYTDKLIF
-	TRDD3	TRDV1	TRDJ1	TGTGCTCTTGGGGAAGATGCTGTCGCTTCATTTCGTACTGGGGGATACACCGATAAACTCATCTTT	CALGEDAVASFRTGGYTDKLIF
few	TRDD3	TRDV1	TRDJ1	TGTGCTCTTGGGGAACTAACCTACGGTCGACTCGGGGGATACCCTAAGTACACCGATAAACTCATCTTC	CALGELTYGRLGGYPKYTDKLIF
-	-	TRDV1	TRDJ1	TGTGCTCTTGGGGAACTCAAGGGCGGAGGATCCAAATGGGGGACCGATAAACTCATCTTT	CALGELKGGGSKWGTDKLIF
-	TRDD3	TRDV1	TRDJ1	TGTGCTCTTGGGGAAGCTATCTACTCTGGGGGATCTGGGTACACCGATAAACTCATCTTT	CALGEAIYSGGSGYTDKLIF
-	TRDD2	TRDV1	TRDJ1	TGTGCTCTTGGGGAACCTTCCTACACAGACTGGGATTACACCGATAAACTCATCTTT	CALGEPSYTDWDYTDKLIF
few	TRDD3	TRDV1	TRDJ1	TGTGCTCTCCGCCCCGGGGTGGGGGATAGATTTGGGGCTGATAAACTCATCTTT	CALRPGVGDRFGADKLIF
-	-	TRDV1	TRDJ1	TGTGCTCTTGGGGCCCTCCTTCCTACCGTGGTGGGGGATACCGATAAACTCATCTTT	CALGALLPTVVGDTDKLIF
-	TRDD3	TRDV1	TRDJ1	TGTGCTCTTGGGGAACTCCTCACGACTCTTCCTGTCGCTGGGGGAGTTAGGACCGATAAACTCATCTTT	CALGELLTTLPVAGGVRTDKLIF
-	TRDD3	TRDV1	TRDJ1	TGTGCTCTTGGGTTACACTCCGGACTGGGGGATACAGTGGAACTCATCTTT	CALGLHSGLGDTVELIF
-	-	TRDV1	TRDJ1	TGTGCTCTTGGGGGTATTAGGGCCGATAAACTCATCTTT	CALGGIRADKLIF
-	-	TRDV1	TRDJ1	TGTGCTCTTGGGACTACTACGGGGCAAAACCCGTACACCGATAAACTCATCTTT	CALGTTTGQNPYTDKLIF
few	TRDD3	TRDV1	TRDJ1	TGTGCCCTTGCGCTGGGGGATCCAACCGATAAACTCATCTTT	CALALGDPTDKLIF
-	-	TRDV1	TRDJ1	TGTGCTCTTGGGGAAGCCTCCGCTGGCCGGTATAGTGGGAAGAAACTCATCTTT	CALGEASAGRYSGKKLIF
-	TRDD2	TRDV1	TRDJ1	TGTGCTCTTGGGGTACAAAAATCCCTTTTCCTACAGTACTGGTACACCGATAAACTCATCTTT	CALGVQKSLFLQYWYTDKLIF
many	-	TRDV2	TRDJ1	TGTGCCTGTGGTCGCTTTTACACCGATAAACTCATCTTT	CACGRFYTDKLIF
-	TRDD3	TRDV2	TRDJ1	TGTGCCTGTGACTTCGGGGGACATACTGGGGGATCCGCCGATAAACTCATCTTT	CACDFGGHTGGSADKLIF
-	-	TRDV1	TRDJ1	TGTGCTCTTGGGGAACAGTACGCCCGCCCCCCCCTAAAGTACACCGATAAACTCATCTTT	CALGEQYARPPLKYTDKLIF
-	TRDD3	TRDV1	TRDJ1	TGTGCTCTTGGGGAACGGCCTTCCTACTCCCATACTGGGGGATACGCGATAGGCACCGATAAACTCATCTTT	CALGERPSYSHTGGYAIGTDKLIF
few	TRDD3	TRDV1	TRDJ1	TGTGCTCTTGGGGAACGAGGCCCTCCGGGGGGGATACAGTATCAGGATAAACTCATCTTT	CALGERGPPGGIQYQDKLIF
-	-	TRDV1	TRDJ1	TGTGCTCTTGGGGAACTTACAAGGGATATCGTACACACCGATAAACTCATCTTT	CALGELTRDIVHTDKLIF
-	TRDD3	TRDV1	TRDJ1	TGTGCTCTTGGGGAAGGGGGCCCCGTACTGGGGGATACGAAGTACACCGATAAACTCATCTTT	CALGEGGPVLGDTKYTDKLIF
-	-	TRDV1	TRDJ3	TGTGCTCTTGGGGAACCCAGATGCTCCTGGGACACCCGACAGATGTTTTTC	CALGEPRCSWDTRQMFF
few	TRDD3	TRDV1	TRDJ1	TGTGCTCTTGGGACCCCCCCTCGGGTACTGGGGACCAGTGGTGGAACCGATAAACTCATCTTT	CALGTPPRVLGTSGGTDKLIF
few	-	TRDV1	TRDJ1	TGTGCTCTTGGGGCCTCACAATACACCGATAAACTCATCTTT	CALGASQYTDKLIF